This TCR beta chain was identified in a study of shared clonotypes between healthy human individuals (dated by TCRdb to the early 2020s). Describing the broader study: The cohort comprised two women and a few men aged 18 to 49 years. The study deeply sequenced blood TCR repertoires of five healthy adults to estimate repertoire size and the extent of clonotype sharing between individuals. Different laboratories and diverse techniques were used to prepare libraries and sequence TCR repertoires, to increase sequencing depth and limit assay-specific biases. Leukapheresis yielded between about 0.94 and 9.5 billion PBMCs per donor. The research as a whole found: Pairwise subsampling led to the expectation that sequencing depth would affect the degree of clonotype sharing among donors. The genetic and exposure-history diversity represented was limited by the small number of donors. Only blood was sampled, and tissue TCR repertoires likely differ from those in blood.

The germline V gene (reference sequence) yields LNHNV for CDR1 and YYDKDF for CDR2. Taken from cysteine to phenylalanine, the CDR3 has 14 residues. This entry keeps only the CDR3 DNA: 42 bases, framed from base 1. The junction carries 10 bases between V and J, which are trimmed by 0 bases and 5 bases respectively. Worth noting for this clone: There is no known antigen for this receptor. No base qualities exist here, and no much larger clone lies one base off it.

TCR CDR3 regions were amplified from genomic DNA by multiplex PCR using the deep immunoSEQ assay. Extracted genomic DNA from each cell subset was spread evenly across all wells of several immunoSEQ 96-well plates, with each plate serving as a replicate. For unsorted PBMC, about 300 ng of genomic DNA, equivalent to around 30,000 T cell genomes, went into each replicate PCR. Genomic DNA from unsorted PBMC was sequenced over ten immunoSEQ deep assay plates. The purified libraries were quantified using a Qubit 3.0 fluorometer, sized with a Bioanalyzer 2100, and then quantified again using the KAPA Library Quantification kit. Every immunoSEQ 96-well plate was sequenced on a dedicated single-read 150-cycle Illumina NextSeq 550 flow cell. The source study handled its data this way. Because the immunoSEQ output included only junctional sequences and no quality scores, the filtering could not be the same as the filtering used for full-length reads. Sequences were annotated with PyIR, a Python wrapper for IgBLAST v1.9, and V/J genes and CDR3 were assigned using IMGT germline references. Reads were removed for weak V/J assignments (E-value above 1e-6), missing CDR3, stop codons, out-of-frame junctions, or ambiguous translated residues. A V3J clonotype was defined by an identical inferred V gene, J gene, and CDR3 amino acid sequence. To compute the percentage overlap between repertoires, the number of shared unique clonotypes was divided by the size of the smaller repertoire. Repertoire richness was assessed with RTK rarefaction, the Chao1 estimator, and Recon v2.1 estimates of unobserved clonotypes. TCRdb carries this immuneACCESS record with in-frame sequences only. Its versions omit some clonotypes, under half of them owing to an unresolved V gene in the studies checked, with the rest unexplained. V and J calls and clone size come straight from that table; D and trimming were deduced from the DNA. This sample is represented by about 480,000 clones; about three quarters of them were singletons. Approximately 12% of the sample rests with the top ten.

The donors were healthy, HIV-negative adults with no recently reported acute infections or vaccinations. Every donor was a Caucasian adult residing in Nashville, Tennessee, USA. For unsorted samples, tens of millions of PBMCs were counted, and genomic DNA was extracted using the QIAamp DNA Blood Mini kit. Blood was collected by leukapheresis, and PBMCs were isolated by Ficoll-Histopaque density gradient centrifugation and then cryopreserved in liquid nitrogen vapor phase. Sequenced input: PBMCs. This receptor was identified in a middle-aged woman in good health. Some clones in this sample may be carry-over from other donors' samples. The chain is made from TRBV15 and TRBJ1-2, and perhaps TRBD1 as D gene, on 5 matching bases. The DNA sequence is given as TGTGCCACCAGCAGAGAGAGGCAGGGATATGGCTACACCTTC. Translated, this is CATSRERQGYGYTF.